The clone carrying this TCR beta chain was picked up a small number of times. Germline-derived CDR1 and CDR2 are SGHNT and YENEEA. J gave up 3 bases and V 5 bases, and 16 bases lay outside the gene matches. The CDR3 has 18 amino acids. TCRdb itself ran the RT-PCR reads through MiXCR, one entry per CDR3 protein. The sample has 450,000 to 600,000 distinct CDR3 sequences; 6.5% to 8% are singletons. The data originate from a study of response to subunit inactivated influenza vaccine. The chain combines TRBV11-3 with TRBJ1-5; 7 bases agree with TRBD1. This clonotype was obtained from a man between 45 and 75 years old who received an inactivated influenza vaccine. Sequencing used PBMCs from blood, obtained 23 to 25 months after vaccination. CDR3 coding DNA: TGTGCCAGCAGCCATCAAGCCTCACCGGGGACAGACAATCAGCCCCAGCATTTT. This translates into CASSHQASPGTDNQPQHF.